This TCR beta chain derives from a study of T cells after yellow fever vaccination. About the study: SMART-Seq v4 Ultra Low Input prepared libraries from low-cell fractions. Study-level points and caveats: There was a possibility that FACS-sorted repertoires contained abundant clonotypes contaminating from the bulk population. A limited proportion of clonotypes was detected within both the CD4 and CD8 compartments.

This clonotype was counted a few times. Its target is unknown. V dropped 5 bases and J dropped 0 bases, with 14 bases sitting between them. Germline loops: CDR1 SGHTA, CDR2 FQGNSA. This CDR3 spans 16 amino acids. 5'RACE template switching added a universal primer site and UMIs to TCR cDNA. TCRdb ran MiXCR on the 5' RACE reads and lists one entry per CDR3 protein. The sample yields more than 300,000 distinct CDR3 sequences, 6.5% to 8.5% seen once. The sequenced sample was PBMCs, obtained about 49 days after the first yellow fever vaccination. The chain has TRBV7-2 and TRBJ1-5; D is uncertain. The sequence was obtained from a man aged 18 to 30 who received the YFV17D yellow fever vaccine. The CDR3 nucleotides are TGTGCCAGCAGCCCACTTATGGGGTATAGCAATCAGCCCCAGCATTTT. This gives the protein CASSPLMGYSNQPQHF.